This is a list of T cell receptor beta chains from one sample in a study of blood T cell repertoires in COVID-19. Here immunoSEQ multiplex PCR was the method, and the copy in TCRdb shows in-frame clones only, minus some. The sample has 270,000 or so clones, approximately 87% seen once. The sequencing input was peripheral blood. Every receptor here comes from a human donor in a cohort sampled during active COVID-19. CDR3s include the opening cysteine and the closing phenylalanine or tryptophan. The D gene is left open where the match is weak. Rows may omit the clone size; those that give it use once, few, many or a size class.

clone size: .; D gene: .; V gene: TRBV7-7; J gene: TRBJ2-2; CDR3 DNA: TGTGCTAGCAGCTTAGTTGGAATTGGAGAAGGCGGGGAGCTGTTTTTT; CDR3 protein: CASSLVGIGEGGELFF
clone size: few; D gene: TRBD1; V gene: TRBV5-5; J gene: TRBJ1-5; CDR3 DNA: TGTGCCAGCAGCTTGGACTTGAACAGGGGGCGCCCAAATGGCAATCAGCCCCAGCATTTT; CDR3 protein: CASSLDLNRGRPNGNQPQHF
clone size: .; D gene: TRBD1; V gene: TRBV3-1/TRBV3-2; J gene: TRBJ2-2; CDR3 DNA: TGTGCCAGCAGCCAACAAATTCTTGGGACAGGGGACACCGGGGAGCTGTTTTTT; CDR3 protein: CASSQQILGTGDTGELFF
clone size: .; D gene: .; V gene: TRBV28; J gene: TRBJ1-6; CDR3 DNA: TGTGCCAGCAGTTTCAGGGGCGGGGGTTCACCCCTCCACTTT; CDR3 protein: CASSFRGGGSPLHF
clone size: once; D gene: .; V gene: TRBV2; J gene: TRBJ2-7; CDR3 DNA: TGTGCCAGCAGTAGGGGGGGGGCCGAGTACGAGCAGTACTTC; CDR3 protein: CASSRGGAEYEQYF
clone size: .; D gene: .; V gene: TRBV7-9; J gene: TRBJ1-4; CDR3 DNA: TGTGCCAGCAGCCCTAGTGGGGGGAATGAAAAACTGTTTTTT; CDR3 protein: CASSPSGGNEKLFF
clone size: .; D gene: TRBD2; V gene: TRBV6-5; J gene: TRBJ2-3; CDR3 DNA: TGTGCCAGCGGACTAGCGGGAAATACAGATACGCAGTATTTT; CDR3 protein: CASGLAGNTDTQYF
clone size: .; D gene: .; V gene: TRBV4-1; J gene: TRBJ1-4; CDR3 DNA: TGCGCCAGCAGCCAACAGGCTAATGAAAAACTGTTTTTT; CDR3 protein: CASSQQANEKLFF
clone size: .; D gene: TRBD2; V gene: TRBV5-1; J gene: TRBJ2-5; CDR3 DNA: TGCGCCAGCAGCTTTGCGGAACTAGCGGGGTACCAAGAGACCCAGTACTTC; CDR3 protein: CASSFAELAGYQETQYF
clone size: .; D gene: .; V gene: TRBV2; J gene: TRBJ2-1; CDR3 DNA: TGTGCCAGCAGTGAATTGGGCCAAGCTGCCAATGAGCAGTTCTTC; CDR3 protein: CASSELGQAANEQFF
clone size: .; D gene: .; V gene: TRBV4-3; J gene: TRBJ2-3; CDR3 DNA: TGCGCCAGCAGCCAGGAAAAGGGGGGGCTTAGCACAGATACGCAGTATTTT; CDR3 protein: CASSQEKGGLSTDTQYF
clone size: .; D gene: TRBD1; V gene: TRBV18; J gene: TRBJ1-6; CDR3 DNA: TGTGCCAGCTTAACCGGGACAGCGAATTCACCCCTCCACTTT; CDR3 protein: CASLTGTANSPLHF
clone size: .; D gene: TRBD2; V gene: TRBV14; J gene: TRBJ2-1; CDR3 DNA: TGTGCCAGCAGCCTCCGAAGAACGAGCGGGATGAACAATGAGCAGTTCTTC; CDR3 protein: CASSLRRTSGMNNEQFF
clone size: .; D gene: TRBD2; V gene: TRBV6-4; J gene: TRBJ2-2; CDR3 DNA: TGTGCCAGCAGAGCCATAGCGGGGAACACCGGGGAGCTGTTTTTT; CDR3 protein: CASRAIAGNTGELFF
clone size: .; D gene: TRBD2; V gene: TRBV10-1; J gene: TRBJ2-1; CDR3 DNA: TGCGCCAGCAGTGAGTCGGTAGCGGGAGGCTACAATGAGCAGTTCTTC; CDR3 protein: CASSESVAGGYNEQFF
clone size: .; D gene: TRBD1; V gene: TRBV6-1; J gene: TRBJ1-3; CDR3 DNA: TGTGCCAGCAGTGAATCACTGTTGATTACAGGGGACACCATATATTTT; CDR3 protein: CASSESLLITGDTIYF
clone size: .; D gene: TRBD1; V gene: TRBV10-2; J gene: TRBJ2-2; CDR3 DNA: TGCGCCAGCAGTCGCAGGACAGGGGGGACCGGGGAGCTGTTTTTT; CDR3 protein: CASSRRTGGTGELFF
clone size: once; D gene: .; V gene: TRBV5-1; J gene: TRBJ2-3; CDR3 DNA: TGCGCCAGCAGCTTGGCGTTAGCGGCAGATACGCAGTATTTT; CDR3 protein: CASSLALAADTQYF
clone size: .; D gene: .; V gene: TRBV20-1; J gene: TRBJ2-5; CDR3 DNA: TGCAGTGCTAGACAGCAAGAGACCCAGTACTTC; CDR3 protein: CSARQQETQYF
clone size: .; D gene: .; V gene: TRBV2; J gene: TRBJ2-3; CDR3 DNA: TGTGCCAGCAGTGGAGCTTTCCGACAGTTGGGTACGCAGTATTTT; CDR3 protein: CASSGAFRQLGTQYF
clone size: .; D gene: .; V gene: TRBV5-1; J gene: TRBJ2-6; CDR3 DNA: TGCGCCAGCAGGGGGGCGCTTTCTGGGGCCAACGTCCTGACTTTC; CDR3 protein: CASRGALSGANVLTF
clone size: few; D gene: TRBD2; V gene: TRBV24-1; J gene: TRBJ2-1; CDR3 DNA: TGTGCCACCAGTGATATACGTCGGGGGGACTACAATGAGCAGTTCTTC; CDR3 protein: CATSDIRRGDYNEQFF
clone size: .; D gene: .; V gene: TRBV5-4; J gene: TRBJ2-1; CDR3 DNA: TGTGCCAGCAGCTCCATGAATGAGCAGTTCTTC; CDR3 protein: CASSSMNEQFF
clone size: .; D gene: .; V gene: TRBV2; J gene: TRBJ1-3; CDR3 DNA: TGTGCCAGCAGTGACAGTCTTTACTCTGGAAACACCATATATTTT; CDR3 protein: CASSDSLYSGNTIYF
clone size: .; D gene: .; V gene: TRBV10-1; J gene: TRBJ2-1; CDR3 DNA: TGCGCCAGCAGTGTTCCAGGGATGGTTGAGCAGTTCTTC; CDR3 protein: CASSVPGMVEQFF
clone size: .; D gene: TRBD2; V gene: TRBV29-1; J gene: TRBJ2-1; CDR3 DNA: TGCAGCGCCAGCCGGACTAGCGTAAACAATGAGCAGTTCTTC; CDR3 protein: CSASRTSVNNEQFF
clone size: .; D gene: TRBD2; V gene: TRBV18; J gene: TRBJ2-1; CDR3 DNA: TGTGCCAGCTCACCTACTAGCGGGGGTCCCAATTATGAGCAGTTCTTC; CDR3 protein: CASSPTSGGPNYEQFF
clone size: .; D gene: .; V gene: TRBV28; J gene: TRBJ1-1; CDR3 DNA: TGTGCCAGCAGTTCGCCCGCAGGGGAGGGGGGTGAAGCTTTCTTT; CDR3 protein: CASSSPAGEGGEAFF
clone size: many; D gene: .; V gene: TRBV6-4; J gene: TRBJ2-2; CDR3 DNA: TGTGCCAGCAGCCGGACTATCACCGGGGAGCTGTTTTTT; CDR3 protein: CASSRTITGELFF
clone size: .; D gene: TRBD2; V gene: TRBV7-6; J gene: TRBJ2-7; CDR3 DNA: TGTGCCAGCAGCTTGACTAGCGGGGACTCCTACGAGCAGTACTTC; CDR3 protein: CASSLTSGDSYEQYF
clone size: once; D gene: .; V gene: TRBV14; J gene: TRBJ1-1; CDR3 DNA: TGTGCCAGCAGCCCAGACCCGGGGGGAAACACTGAAGCTTTCTTT; CDR3 protein: CASSPDPGGNTEAFF
clone size: .; D gene: TRBD1; V gene: TRBV7-2; J gene: TRBJ2-2; CDR3 DNA: TGTGCCAGCAGCCCCTGGACAGGGTATGGCGGGGAGCTGTTTTTT; CDR3 protein: CASSPWTGYGGELFF
clone size: .; D gene: .; V gene: TRBV15; J gene: TRBJ2-3; CDR3 DNA: TGTGCCACCAGCAGCACCCGTGCCGACATCACAGATACGCAGTATTTT; CDR3 protein: CATSSTRADITDTQYF
clone size: .; D gene: TRBD1; V gene: TRBV11-2; J gene: TRBJ2-5; CDR3 DNA: TGTGCCAGCAGCTTGGGGACAGGGAAAGAGACCCAGTACTTC; CDR3 protein: CASSLGTGKETQYF
clone size: .; D gene: .; V gene: TRBV4-2; J gene: TRBJ1-2; CDR3 DNA: TGTGCCAGCAGCCAAGACAGGGTCTATGGCTACACCTTC; CDR3 protein: CASSQDRVYGYTF
clone size: .; D gene: TRBD2; V gene: TRBV5-1; J gene: TRBJ2-1; CDR3 DNA: TGCGCCAGCCGACTAGCGGCCTACAATGAGCAGTTCTTC; CDR3 protein: CASRLAAYNEQFF
clone size: .; D gene: TRBD1; V gene: TRBV4-2; J gene: TRBJ1-6; CDR3 DNA: TGTGCCAGCAGCCAAGGTGGGACAGGGGACTATAATTCACCCCTCCACTTT; CDR3 protein: CASSQGGTGDYNSPLHF
clone size: .; D gene: .; V gene: TRBV13; J gene: TRBJ2-1; CDR3 DNA: TGTGCCAGCAGCTTACGCCCACTTCCACTTAACTCCTACAATGAGCAGTTCTTC; CDR3 protein: CASSLRPLPLNSYNEQFF
clone size: few; D gene: .; V gene: TRBV9; J gene: TRBJ2-7; CDR3 DNA: TGTGCCAGCAGCGGGGACGGGGGCGAGCAGTACTTC; CDR3 protein: CASSGDGGEQYF
clone size: .; D gene: TRBD1; V gene: TRBV6-5; J gene: TRBJ2-5; CDR3 DNA: TGTGCCAGCAACAAGGACAGGCGGATAGAGACCCAGTACTTC; CDR3 protein: CASNKDRRIETQYF
clone size: once; D gene: TRBD2; V gene: TRBV3-1/TRBV3-2; J gene: TRBJ2-1; CDR3 DNA: TGTGCTAGTAGCGGGGGGGCCCACAATGAGCAGTTCTTC; CDR3 protein: CASSGGAHNEQFF